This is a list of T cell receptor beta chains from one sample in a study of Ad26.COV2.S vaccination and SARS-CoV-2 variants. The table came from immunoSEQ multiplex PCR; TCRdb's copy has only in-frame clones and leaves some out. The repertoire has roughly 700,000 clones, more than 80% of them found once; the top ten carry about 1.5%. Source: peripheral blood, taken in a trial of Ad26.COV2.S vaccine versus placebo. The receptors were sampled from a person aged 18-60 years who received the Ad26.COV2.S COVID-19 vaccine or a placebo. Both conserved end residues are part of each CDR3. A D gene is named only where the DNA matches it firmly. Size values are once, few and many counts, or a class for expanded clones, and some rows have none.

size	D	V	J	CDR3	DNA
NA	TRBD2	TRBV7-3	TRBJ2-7	CASSLSGSGEITYEQYF	TGTGCCAGCAGCTTAAGCGGTAGCGGGGAGATAACCTACGAGCAGTACTTC
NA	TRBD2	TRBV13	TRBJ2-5	CASSETSGTQETQYF	TGTGCCAGCAGCGAAACTAGCGGAACCCAAGAGACCCAGTACTTC
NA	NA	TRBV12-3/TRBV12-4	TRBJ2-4	CASLSPDSNIQYF	TGTGCCAGCCTTTCGCCGGACTCAAACATTCAGTACTTC
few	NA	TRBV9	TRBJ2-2	CASSRRIGQSNTGELFF	TGTGCCAGCAGCAGGCGCATCGGGCAATCGAACACCGGGGAGCTGTTTTTT
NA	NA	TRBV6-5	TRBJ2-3	CASSRQEGYTDTQYF	TGTGCCAGCAGTCGACAGGAAGGATACACAGATACGCAGTATTTT
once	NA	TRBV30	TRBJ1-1	CAWSKQLNTEAFF	TGTGCCTGGAGTAAACAGCTGAACACTGAAGCTTTCTTT
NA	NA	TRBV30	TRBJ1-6	CAWTGEYNSPLHF	TGTGCCTGGACAGGGGAATATAATTCACCCCTCCACTTT
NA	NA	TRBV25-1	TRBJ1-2	CASSESYRYYGYTF	TGTGCCAGCAGTGAATCCTACAGATACTATGGCTACACCTTC
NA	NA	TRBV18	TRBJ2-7	CASSPDSPPPYEQYF	TGTGCCAGCTCACCGGATAGCCCTCCACCCTACGAGCAGTACTTC
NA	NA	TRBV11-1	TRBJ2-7	CASSAPGRSYEQYF	TGTGCCAGCAGCGCTCCCGGACGGAGCTACGAGCAGTACTTC
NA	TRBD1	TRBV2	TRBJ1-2	CASSRDRGDGYTF	TGTGCCAGCAGTCGGGACAGGGGGGATGGCTACACCTTC
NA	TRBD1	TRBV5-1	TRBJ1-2	CASSLGTGPSGYTF	TGCGCCAGCAGCTTGGGGACAGGCCCCAGTGGCTACACCTTC
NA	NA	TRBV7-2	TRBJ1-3	CASSEQGPGNTIYF	TGTGCCAGCAGCGAACAGGGTCCTGGAAACACCATATATTTT
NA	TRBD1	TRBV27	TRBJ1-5	CASRRTGDQPQHF	TGTGCCAGCAGACGGACAGGGGATCAGCCCCAGCATTTT
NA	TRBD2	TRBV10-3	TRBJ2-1	CAISESTSGSSYNEQFF	TGTGCCATCAGTGAGTCGACTAGCGGTAGCTCCTACAATGAGCAGTTCTTC
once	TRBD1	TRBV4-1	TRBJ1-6	CASSVIGTGNSPLHF	TGCGCCAGCAGTGTTATCGGGACAGGTAATTCACCCCTCCACTTT
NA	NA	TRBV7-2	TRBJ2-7	CASSPRDPYEQYF	TGTGCCAGCAGTCCTCGGGACCCATACGAGCAGTACTTC
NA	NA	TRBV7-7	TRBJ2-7	CASSLAGGPTYEQYF	TGTGCTAGCAGCTTAGCTGGCGGGCCGACCTACGAGCAGTACTTC
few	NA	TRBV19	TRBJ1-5	CASSMGSFNQPQHF	TGTGCCAGTAGTATGGGCAGTTTCAATCAGCCCCAGCATTTT
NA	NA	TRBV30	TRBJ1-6	CAWRALGPLHF	TGTGCCTGGAGGGCTCTCGGGCCCCTCCACTTT
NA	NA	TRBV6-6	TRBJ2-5	CASSPPSETQYF	TGTGCCAGCAGTCCGCCATCGGAGACCCAGTACTTC
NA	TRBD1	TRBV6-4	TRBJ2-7	CASSATGETHEQYF	TGTGCCAGCAGTGCGACAGGGGAAACCCACGAGCAGTACTTC
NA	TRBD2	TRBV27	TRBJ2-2	CASSSVAGVGNTGELFF	TGTGCCAGCAGCTCGGTAGCGGGAGTGGGGAACACCGGGGAGCTGTTTTTT
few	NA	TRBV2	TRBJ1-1	CASSRGWRTEAFF	TGTGCCAGCAGTAGGGGGTGGCGCACTGAAGCTTTCTTT
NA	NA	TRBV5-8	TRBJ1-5	CASSIRDGNQPQHF	TGTGCCAGCAGCATCCGGGACGGGAATCAGCCCCAGCATTTT
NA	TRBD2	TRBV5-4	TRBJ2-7	CASSFPGGGQTYEQYF	TGTGCCAGCAGCTTCCCCGGGGGGGGACAAACCTACGAGCAGTACTTC
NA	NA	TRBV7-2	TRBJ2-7	CASSLVRVRGETYEQYF	TGTGCCAGCAGCTTAGTCCGGGTCAGGGGCGAGACCTACGAGCAGTACTTC
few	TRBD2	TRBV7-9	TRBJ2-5	CASSLRLAERGETQYF	TGTGCCAGCAGCCTTCGACTAGCGGAGAGGGGGGAGACCCAGTACTTC
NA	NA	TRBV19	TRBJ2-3	CASSILGSTDTQYF	TGTGCCAGTAGTATCCTGGGTAGCACAGATACGCAGTATTTT
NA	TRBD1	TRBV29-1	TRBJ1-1	CSVHTPRDSLNTEAFF	TGCAGCGTCCACACCCCCCGGGACAGTCTGAACACTGAAGCTTTCTTT
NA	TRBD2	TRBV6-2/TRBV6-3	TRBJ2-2	CASSLAGTSRVGELFF	TGTGCCAGCAGTCTCGCCGGGACTAGCCGAGTCGGGGAGCTGTTTTTT
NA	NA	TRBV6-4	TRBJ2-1	CASSREAYNEQFF	TGTGCCAGCAGTCGAGAAGCCTACAATGAGCAGTTCTTC
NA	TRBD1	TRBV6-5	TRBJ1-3	CASSPGQADTIYF	TGTGCCAGCAGTCCGGGACAGGCGGACACCATATATTTT
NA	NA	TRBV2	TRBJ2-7	CASRAPAEQYF	TGTGCCAGCAGGGCGCCGGCCGAGCAGTACTTC
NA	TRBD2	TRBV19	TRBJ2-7	CASSIGTSEPYEQYF	TGTGCCAGTAGTATAGGGACTAGCGAACCCTACGAGCAGTACTTC
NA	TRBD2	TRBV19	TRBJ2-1	CASRLAGGPTKQFF	TGTGCCAGTCGCCTAGCGGGAGGACCTACGAAGCAGTTCTTC
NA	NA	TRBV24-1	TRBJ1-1	CATGGGGTEAFF	TGTGCCACCGGGGGAGGAGGAACTGAAGCTTTCTTT
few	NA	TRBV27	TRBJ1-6	CASSWANSPLHF	TGTGCCAGCAGTTGGGCTAATTCACCCCTCCACTTT
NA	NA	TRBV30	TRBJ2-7	CAWSVQTFDEQYF	TGTGCCTGGAGTGTACAAACTTTCGACGAGCAGTACTTC
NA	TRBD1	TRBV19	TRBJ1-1	CASSRDRGPTEAFF	TGTGCCAGTAGTAGGGACAGGGGGCCTACTGAAGCTTTCTTT
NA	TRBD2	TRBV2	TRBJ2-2	CASSEAGLAGGPRIGELFF	TGTGCCAGCAGTGAAGCCGGACTAGCGGGAGGGCCAAGGATCGGGGAGCTGTTTTTT
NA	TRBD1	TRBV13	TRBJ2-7	CASSLGNRGSFYEQYF	TGTGCCAGCAGCTTAGGAAACAGGGGCTCTTTCTACGAGCAGTACTTC